This T cell receptor (beta chain) stems from a study of technical replicates of blood from several donors. Method: immunoSEQ multiplex PCR; TCRdb's copy keeps in-frame clones and lacks some. The data hold just under 100,000 clones, with around 95% observed a single time. The germline V gene has CDR1 PRHDT and CDR2 FYEKMQ (reference sequence). The CDR3 totals 15 residues. The V segment lost 3 bases and the J segment 6 bases; nucleotides outside the gene matches: 9. The sequence was obtained from a human donor in good health. Sequenced sample: T cells isolated from PBMCs. This chain connects TRBV13 to TRBJ2-7; 9 nucleotides align to TRBD1. CDR3 in DNA: TGTGCCAGCAGCTTCCCAACCGGGACAGGGACCGAGCAGTACTTC. It specifies CASSFPTGTGTEQYF.